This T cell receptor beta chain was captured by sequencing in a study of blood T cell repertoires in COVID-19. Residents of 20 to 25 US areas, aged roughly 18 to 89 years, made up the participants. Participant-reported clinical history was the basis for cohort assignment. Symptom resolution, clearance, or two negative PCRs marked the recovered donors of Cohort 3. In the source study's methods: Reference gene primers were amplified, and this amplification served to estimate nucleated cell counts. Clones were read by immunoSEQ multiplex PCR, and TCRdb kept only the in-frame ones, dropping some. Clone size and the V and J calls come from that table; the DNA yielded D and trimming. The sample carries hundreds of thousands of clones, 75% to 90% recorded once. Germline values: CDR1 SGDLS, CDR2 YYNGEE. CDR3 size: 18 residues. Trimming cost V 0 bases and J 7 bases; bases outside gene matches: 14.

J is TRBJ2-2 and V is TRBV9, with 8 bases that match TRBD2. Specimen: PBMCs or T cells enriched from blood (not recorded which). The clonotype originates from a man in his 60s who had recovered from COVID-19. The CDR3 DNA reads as TGTGCCAGCAGCGTAGCCCTAGCGGAGCGGGGGACTAACGGGGAGCTGTTTTTT. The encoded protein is CASSVALAERGTNGELFF.